This entry describes one T cell receptor beta chain. The sample comes from a study of pediatric ulcerative colitis. The CDR3 is 16 residues long. Trimming stripped 6 bases from V and 1 base from J, with 16 bases between. The germline CDR1 and CDR2 sequences are MNHNY and SVGAGI (reference sequence). The rectum was sampled with one to two pinch biopsies at colonoscopy. Clones were read by immunoSEQ multiplex PCR, and TCRdb kept only the in-frame ones, dropping some. The table includes 20,000 or so clones, over 60% detected once. This clonotype was obtained from a boy between 10 and 17 years old with severe ulcerative colitis. The gene calls are TRBV6-6 and TRBJ2-1; D not certain. The sequencing sample was made of gut tissue. The CDR3 reads CASSQDGRPSYNEQFF. The CDR3 coding sequence is TGTGCCAGCAGCCAGGACGGGCGACCTTCCTACAATGAGCAGTTCTTC.